This is a list of T cell receptor beta chains from one sample in a study of blood T cell repertoires in COVID-19. Assay: immunoSEQ multiplex PCR; the TCRdb copy retains only in-frame clones and omits some. The sample lists 380,000 or so clones, 81% occurring once. The material sequenced was peripheral blood. The receptors were sampled from a human donor with acute or convalescent COVID-19. The donor label of this sample is uncertain. CDR3s include the opening cysteine and the closing phenylalanine or tryptophan. A D gene is named only where the DNA matches it firmly. Some rows mark clone size as missing; the rest say once, few, many or name a class of expanded clone.

TRBD1 TRBJ1-2 TRBV6-6 few CASTLTGDYGYTF TGTGCCAGCACCCTAACAGGGGACTATGGCTACACCTTC
- TRBJ2-2 TRBV7-6 - CASSFGGGTGELFF TGTGCCAGCAGCTTCGGGGGTGGCACCGGGGAGCTGTTTTTT
- TRBJ2-7 TRBV3-1/TRBV3-2 - CASSQVTAFSYEQYF TGTGCCAGCAGCCAAGTGACAGCCTTCTCCTACGAGCAGTACTTC
- TRBJ1-5 TRBV6-2/TRBV6-3 - CASSYASDSFNQPQHF TGTGCCAGCAGTTACGCCTCCGACAGTTTCAATCAGCCCCAGCATTTT
TRBD1 TRBJ1-1 TRBV5-1 - CASSLRTGGTEAFF TGCGCCAGCAGCTTGAGGACAGGAGGCACTGAAGCTTTCTTT
- TRBJ2-5 TRBV20-1 - CSASLLVRGETQYF TGCAGTGCTAGTTTGCTAGTCAGGGGTGAGACCCAGTACTTC
- TRBJ1-1 TRBV15 - CATSSGGHTEAFF TGTGCCACCAGCAGTGGAGGGCACACTGAAGCTTTCTTT
TRBD1 TRBJ1-1 TRBV18 - CASSPKQGGSEAFF TGTGCCAGCTCACCAAAACAGGGGGGATCTGAAGCTTTCTTT
- TRBJ2-1 TRBV6-5 - CASSYSKSSGNNEQFF TGTGCCAGCAGTTACTCGAAGAGTAGCGGAAACAATGAGCAGTTCTTC
- TRBJ1-1 TRBV30 - CAWSTMFTGTAFF TGTGCCTGGAGTACAATGTTCACAGGGACAGCTTTCTTT
- TRBJ2-7 TRBV7-2 - CASSLRGATPGQYF TGTGCCAGCAGCTTAAGGGGCGCAACCCCCGGGCAGTACTTC
- TRBJ2-7 TRBV14 - CASSHYREGDRAYDYEQYF TGTGCCAGCAGCCACTACCGGGAGGGGGACAGGGCCTATGACTACGAGCAGTACTTC
TRBD1 TRBJ1-4 TRBV30 - CAWRGQGGEKLFF TGTGCCTGGAGGGGACAGGGAGGCGAAAAACTGTTTTTT
TRBD1 TRBJ2-7 TRBV7-2 - CASRDDRDSYEQYF TGTGCCAGCAGGGACGACAGGGACTCCTACGAGCAGTACTTC
TRBD1 TRBJ2-3 TRBV27 - CASSLRRQGGSDTQYF TGTGCCAGCAGTTTACGTCGACAGGGTGGATCAGATACGCAGTATTTT
- TRBJ1-5 TRBV19 - CASSIDRTSSRPQHF TGTGCCAGTAGTATAGATCGGACAAGTTCGAGGCCCCAGCATTTT
- TRBJ1-3 TRBV4-1 - CASSQVQGRSGNTIYF TGCGCCAGCAGCCAAGTACAGGGAAGGTCTGGAAACACCATATATTTT
TRBD2 TRBJ2-5 TRBV5-5 - CASSFQLAGGMETQYF TGTGCCAGCAGCTTCCAGCTAGCGGGGGGAATGGAGACCCAGTACTTC
- TRBJ1-2 TRBV13 - CASSLTGTYGYTF TGTGCCAGCAGCTTAACGGGTACCTATGGCTACACCTTC
TRBD1 TRBJ2-3 TRBV7-9 - CASSRWTGSTDTQYF TGTGCCAGCAGCCGCTGGACAGGGAGCACAGATACGCAGTATTTT
- TRBJ2-7 TRBV5-6 - CASSLFLYEQYF TGTGCCAGCAGCTTGTTTCTATACGAGCAGTACTTC
TRBD1 TRBJ1-4 TRBV7-2 - CASSEQTGLINEKLFF TGTGCCAGCAGCGAACAGACAGGGTTGATAAATGAAAAACTGTTTTTT
TRBD2 TRBJ2-1 TRBV6-1 - CASSVYSGGASNEQFF TGTGCCAGCAGTGTATATAGCGGGGGGGCAAGCAATGAGCAGTTCTTC
- TRBJ2-7 TRBV11-3 few CASSLRPGWEQYF TGTGCCAGCAGCTTACGTCCGGGATGGGAGCAGTACTTC
TRBD1 TRBJ2-7 TRBV7-8 - CASNLGTAYEQYF TGTGCCAGCAACCTAGGGACAGCCTACGAGCAGTACTTC
- TRBJ2-7 TRBV6-5 - CASSLMLGPYEQYF TGTGCCAGCAGTCTTATGCTGGGGCCCTACGAGCAGTACTTC
TRBD2 TRBJ2-1 TRBV27 - CASSPGTSGPYNEQFF TGTGCCAGCAGTCCGGGGACTAGCGGGCCTTACAATGAGCAGTTCTTC
TRBD1 TRBJ1-2 TRBV6-1 - CASSSTGQAYGYTF TGTGCCAGCAGTTCCACCGGACAGGCCTATGGCTACACCTTC
- TRBJ2-7 TRBV19 - CASMSRDSYEQYF TGTGCCAGTATGTCCCGGGACTCCTACGAGCAGTACTTC
TRBD1 TRBJ2-7 TRBV11-2 - CASSLRQGNSYEQYF TGTGCCAGCAGCCTAAGACAGGGAAACTCCTACGAGCAGTACTTC
TRBD1 TRBJ1-4 TRBV7-9 - CASSSTPGQGRRANEKLFF TGTGCCAGCAGCTCTACCCCGGGACAGGGGAGGAGAGCTAATGAAAAACTGTTTTTT
- TRBJ1-1 TRBV19 once CASSILGGVNTEAFF TGTGCCAGTAGTATTCTGGGGGGAGTGAACACTGAAGCTTTCTTT
- TRBJ2-7 TRBV20-1 - CSARHYEQYF TGCAGTGCTAGACACTACGAGCAGTACTTC
- TRBJ1-5 TRBV19 - CASSHRRGWGVQPQHF TGTGCCAGTAGTCATAGGAGGGGCTGGGGTGTTCAGCCCCAGCATTTT
TRBD1 TRBJ2-1 TRBV6-1 - CASSEARQGVDEQFF TGTGCCAGCAGTGAAGCGAGACAGGGGGTTGATGAGCAGTTCTTC
- TRBJ2-2 TRBV28 - CASGPSNTGELFF TGTGCCAGCGGGCCTTCGAACACCGGGGAGCTGTTTTTT
TRBD1 TRBJ2-7 TRBV7-9 - CASSYTTGGTYEQYF TGTGCCAGCAGCTACACGACAGGGGGGACCTACGAGCAGTACTTC
- TRBJ1-2 TRBV2 - CASSEARSNYGYTF TGTGCCAGCAGTGAAGCGCGGTCAAACTATGGCTACACCTTC
- TRBJ1-1 TRBV9 - CASSVGGGGPTEAFF TGTGCCAGCAGCGTAGGGGGCGGAGGGCCCACTGAAGCTTTCTTT
TRBD1 TRBJ1-5 TRBV7-2 - CASSGGTGWSNQPQHF TGTGCCAGCAGCGGCGGGACAGGGTGGAGCAATCAGCCCCAGCATTTT
- TRBJ1-2 TRBV2 - CASSENYGGYGYTF TGTGCCAGCAGTGAAAACTACGGAGGTTATGGCTACACCTTC
- TRBJ2-2 TRBV27 - CASRQPNTGELFF TGTGCCAGCAGACAACCGAACACCGGGGAGCTGTTTTTT
- TRBJ1-1 TRBV18 few CASSPSGFRTEAFF TGTGCCAGCTCACCATCCGGGTTCCGCACTGAAGCTTTCTTT
- TRBJ1-3 TRBV12-2 - CASRPGHADSGNTIYF TGTGCAAGTCGCCCCGGACACGCCGACTCTGGAAACACCATATATTTT
- TRBJ2-1 TRBV7-2 - CASSLRQEGYNEQFF TGTGCCAGCAGCTTACGCCAAGAGGGCTACAATGAGCAGTTCTTC